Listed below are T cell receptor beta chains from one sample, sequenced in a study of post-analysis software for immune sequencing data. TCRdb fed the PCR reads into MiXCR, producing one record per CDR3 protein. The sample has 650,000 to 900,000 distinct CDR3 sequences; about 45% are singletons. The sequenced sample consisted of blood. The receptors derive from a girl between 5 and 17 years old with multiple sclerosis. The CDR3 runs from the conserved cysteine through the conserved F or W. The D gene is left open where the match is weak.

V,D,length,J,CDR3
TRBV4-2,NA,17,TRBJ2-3,CASSQVGSGISTDTQYF
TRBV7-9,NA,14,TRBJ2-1,CASSLAAVVDEQFF
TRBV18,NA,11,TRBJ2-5,CASSQKETQYF
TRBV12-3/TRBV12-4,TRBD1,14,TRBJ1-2,CTSSPDPQGVGYTF
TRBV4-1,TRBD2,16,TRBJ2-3,CASSQTLAGTTDTQYF
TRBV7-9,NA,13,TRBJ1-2,CASSSHTTWGYTF
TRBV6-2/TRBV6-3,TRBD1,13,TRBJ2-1,CASTDRGMNEQFF
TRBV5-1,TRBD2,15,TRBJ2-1,CASTDKRGGYNEQFF
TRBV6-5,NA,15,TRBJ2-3,CASTTQGSTADTQYF
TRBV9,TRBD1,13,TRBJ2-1,CASSETGEVEQFF
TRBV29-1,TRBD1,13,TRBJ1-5,CSVGTGAYQPQHF
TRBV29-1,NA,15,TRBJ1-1,CSVEVRAVLNTEAFF
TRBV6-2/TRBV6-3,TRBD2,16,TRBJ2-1,CASSPRRGLAGNEQFF
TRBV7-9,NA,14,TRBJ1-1,CASTPWATEAEAFF
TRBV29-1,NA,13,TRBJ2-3,CSVENPDPYAVYF
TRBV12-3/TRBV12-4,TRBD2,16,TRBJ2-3,CASWGAGGLRSDTQYF
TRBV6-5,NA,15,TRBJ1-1,CASSFGRGVRAEAFF
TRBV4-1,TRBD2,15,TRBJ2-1,CASRNGTSGRHEQFF
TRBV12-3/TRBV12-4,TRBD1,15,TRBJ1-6,CASRDDRGYNSPLHF
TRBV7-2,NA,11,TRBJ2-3,CASSPGRSQYF
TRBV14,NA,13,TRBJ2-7,CASSLGTFLEQYF
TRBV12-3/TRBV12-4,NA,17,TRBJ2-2,CASSLVRTHSVGGELFF
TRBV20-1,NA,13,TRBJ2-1,CSARGLDVYEQFF
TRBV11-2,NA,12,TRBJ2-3,CASSPTMDTQYF
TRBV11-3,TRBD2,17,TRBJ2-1,CASSSSEWTSGGNEQFF
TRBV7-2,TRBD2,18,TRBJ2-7,CASSLGPGLAGLSYEQYF
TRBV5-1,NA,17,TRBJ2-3,CASSFTLERVSTDTQYF
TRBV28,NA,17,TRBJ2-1,CASGDPTIGRGYNEQFF
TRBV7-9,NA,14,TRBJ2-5,CASSKTGFQETQYF
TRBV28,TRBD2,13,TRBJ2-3,CASSSSGRDTQYF
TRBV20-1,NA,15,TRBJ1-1,CSASRGGIMNTEAFF
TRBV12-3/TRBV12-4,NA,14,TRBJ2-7,CASSSYSNSYEQYF
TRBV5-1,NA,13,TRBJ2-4,CASSPETWDIQYF
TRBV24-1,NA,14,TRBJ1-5,CATSDPGRGQPQHF
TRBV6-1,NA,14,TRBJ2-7,CASSDHDGTYEQYF
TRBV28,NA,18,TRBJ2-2,CATPPGAGVSLNTGELFF
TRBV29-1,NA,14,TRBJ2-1,CSLYLGSPYNEQFF
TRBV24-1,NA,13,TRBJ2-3,CATSEEGTDTQYF
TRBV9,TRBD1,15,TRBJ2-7,CASSVRDRASYEQYF
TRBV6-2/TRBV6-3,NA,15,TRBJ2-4,CASSTVKGLSNEQYF
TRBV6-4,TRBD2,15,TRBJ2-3,CASSPTSGGPLAQYF
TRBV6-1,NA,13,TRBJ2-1,CASSANFWGNGFF
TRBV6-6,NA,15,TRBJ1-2,CASSYSVAQGYGYTF